The clone carrying this T cell receptor (beta chain) is medium-sized by share. Its antigen remains unidentified. A library made for alpha chains picked up this beta chain off target, so its size means little. The entry originates in a study of spatial heterogeneity in lung cancer. Across the study: From matched bulk RNA-seq came a T cell module score, which showed a strong correlation with TCR transcript counts in tumor regions. Each distinct TCR and UMI combination averaged more than ten appearances in raw reads. General study results and limits: Within tumors, counts of expanded alpha and beta TCRs tracked tumor mutation counts.

TCRdb analysed the 5' RACE reads with MiXCR anew, one entry per CDR3 protein. The sample holds 8,000 to 10,000 distinct CDR3 sequences; 6.3% are singletons and the top ten take around a tenth. Time point reported: sample taken at primary tumor resection. The donor group consisted of around 70 patients who had untreated, early-stage non-small cell lung cancer. Frozen PBMC, nontumor lung or tumor provided whole RNA, which was sequenced unsorted. Germline V gene data show CDR1 as DFQATT and CDR2 as SNEGSKA (reference sequence). Trimming shortened V by 5 bases and J by 10 bases, and 15 bases separated the two germline ends. This CDR3 spans 12 amino acids.

V usage is TRBV20-1 and J usage is TRBJ2-1; D is uncertain. The sample consisted of lung tumor tissue, taken at surgery. The receptor comes from a male donor with early-stage non-small cell lung cancer. CDR3 nucleotides: TGCAGTGCTCTGCCCCCTTTACGGGAGCAGTTCTTC. It specifies CSALPPLREQFF.